This paragraph covers one TCR beta chain sequence. No antigen is known for it. Only patients with spare fresh-frozen tumor and over two years of follow-up were included. This entry is derived from a study of glioma-infiltrating T cells after dendritic cell vaccination. Overall study: Samples are from glioblastoma patients in Phase I and II dendritic cell vaccine trials. Monocyte-derived dendritic cells, cultured 7 to 8 days with IL-4 and GM-CSF, were pulsed with autologous tumor lysate. Findings and limits, study-wide: Patients with more pretreatment TILs had longer time to progression and survival.

Here immunoSEQ multiplex PCR was the method, and the copy in TCRdb shows in-frame clones only, minus some. The sample yields around 73,000 clones, approximately 80% seen once. This CDR3 spans 16 amino acids. The germline CDR1 and CDR2 sequences are SGDLS and YYNGEE. With 4 bases clipped from V and 5 bases from J, the junction kept 6 bases outside the gene matches. The genes are TRBV9 and TRBJ2-3, with 14 positions matching TRBD2. The receptor comes from a human donor with glioblastoma. Source: blood, taken before dendritic cell vaccination. The CDR3 nucleotides read TGTGCCAGCAGCTATGGACTAGCGGGAGGAATAGATACGCAGTATTTT. Translating gives CASSYGLAGGIDTQYF.